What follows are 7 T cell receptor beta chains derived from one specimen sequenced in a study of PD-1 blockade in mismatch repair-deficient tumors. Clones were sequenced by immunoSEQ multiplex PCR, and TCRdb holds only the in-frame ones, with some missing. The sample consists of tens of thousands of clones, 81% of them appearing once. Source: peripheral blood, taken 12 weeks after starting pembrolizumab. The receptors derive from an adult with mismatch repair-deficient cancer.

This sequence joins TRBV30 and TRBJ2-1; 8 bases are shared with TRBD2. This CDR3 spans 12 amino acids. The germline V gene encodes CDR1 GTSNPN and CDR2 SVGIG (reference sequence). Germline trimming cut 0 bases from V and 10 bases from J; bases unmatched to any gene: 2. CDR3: CAWSVAGEEQFF. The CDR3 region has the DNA TGTGCCTGGAGTGTAGCGGGAGAGGAGCAGTTCTTC.

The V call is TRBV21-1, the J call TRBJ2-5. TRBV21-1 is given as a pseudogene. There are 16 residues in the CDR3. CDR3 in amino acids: CASTRTVAPKVETQYF. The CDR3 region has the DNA TGTGCCAGCACCCGAACAGTAGCTCCGAAGGTGGAGACCCAGTACTTC.

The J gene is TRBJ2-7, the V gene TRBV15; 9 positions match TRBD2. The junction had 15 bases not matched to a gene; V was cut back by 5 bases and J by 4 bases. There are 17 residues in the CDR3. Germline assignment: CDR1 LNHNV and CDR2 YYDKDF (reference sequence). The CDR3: CATSEERGASGVYEQYF. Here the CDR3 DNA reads TGTGCCACCAGCGAAGAGAGGGGGGCTAGCGGGGTATACGAGCAGTACTTC.

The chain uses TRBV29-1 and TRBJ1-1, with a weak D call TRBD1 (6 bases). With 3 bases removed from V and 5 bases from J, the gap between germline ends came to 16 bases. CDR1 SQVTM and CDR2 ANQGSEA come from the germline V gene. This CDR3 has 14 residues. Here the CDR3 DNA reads TGCAGCGTTGATATTCAGGGGCGAGGAACTGAAGCTTTCTTT. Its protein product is CSVDIQGRGTEAFF.

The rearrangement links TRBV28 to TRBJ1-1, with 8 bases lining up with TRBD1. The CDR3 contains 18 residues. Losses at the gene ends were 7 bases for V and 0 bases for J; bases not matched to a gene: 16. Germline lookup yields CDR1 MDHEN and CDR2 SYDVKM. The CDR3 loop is CASKVSGQGPKLNTEAFF. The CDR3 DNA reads TGTGCCAGCAAAGTAAGCGGACAGGGTCCGAAATTGAACACTGAAGCTTTCTTT.

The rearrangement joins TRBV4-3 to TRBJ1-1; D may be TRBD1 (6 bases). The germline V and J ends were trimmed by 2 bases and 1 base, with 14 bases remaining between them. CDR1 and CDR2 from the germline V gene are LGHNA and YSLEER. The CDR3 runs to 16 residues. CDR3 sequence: CASSQSAGTRNTEAFF. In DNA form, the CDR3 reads TGCGCCAGCAGCCAATCCGCCGGGACAAGGAACACTGAAGCTTTCTTT.

This chain's CDR3 is CASSYATGYGNTIYF. In DNA form, the CDR3 reads TGCGCCAGCAGCTACGCGACAGGGTACGGAAACACCATATATTTT. The chain links TRBV5-1 to TRBJ1-3; the match to TRBD1 covers 7 bases. The germline CDR1 and CDR2 sequences are SGHRS and YFSETQ. V dropped 3 bases and J dropped 4; count of bases not matched to a gene: 7. The CDR3 runs to 15 residues. Variable domain in full (rest from reference TRBV5-1 and TRBJ1-3): KAGVTQTPRYLIKTRGQQVTLSCSPISGHRSVSWYQQTPGQGLQFLFEYFSETQRNKGNFPGRFSGRQFSNSRSEMNVSTLELGDSALYLCASSYATGYGNTIYFGEGSWLTVV.